This T cell receptor beta chain stems from a study of T cell changes during pregnancy in multiple sclerosis. Method: immunoSEQ multiplex PCR; TCRdb's copy keeps in-frame clones and lacks some. The sample has 40,000 or so clones, around nine tenths seen once. CDR1 and CDR2 (germline): SGDLS, YYNGEE. V lost 0 bases, J lost 1 base, and 10 bases lay in between. The CDR3 covers 15 residues. In this sample, this clone turned up a few times. The V and J genes are TRBV9 and TRBJ1-1, with a weak D call TRBD1 (5 bases). The sequencing here drew on CD8+ T cells from peripheral blood mononuclear cells, taken in the third trimester of pregnancy. The clonotype was recovered from a female donor with multiple sclerosis, enrolled in a pregnancy study. CDR3 sequence (DNA): TGTGCCAGCAGCGTAGTTGGAGGGGCGAACACTGAAGCTTTCTTT. This gives the protein CASSVVGGANTEAFF.